The next 10 T cell receptor beta chains were all read from a single sample in a study of molecular identifiers for immune sequencing clone quantification. TCRdb ran MiXCR on the PCR reads and lists one entry per CDR3 protein. This table holds over 550,000 distinct CDR3 sequences, about 25% found once. Sequencing was done on a sample of naive CD8+ T cells from blood, with Jurkat cell RNA spiked in. Subset of the sample: FACS-sorted CD8+CD4-CCR7+CD45RA+ naive T cells. These receptors were collected from a human donor in good health. Some libraries in this study had Jurkat cell RNA spiked in.

The rearrangement uses TRBV29-1 and TRBJ2-1; 10 nucleotides match TRBD1. The germline V gene has CDR1 SQVTM and CDR2 ANQGSEA. The junction had 7 bases not matched to a gene; V was cut back by 8 bases and J by 6 bases. CDR3 length equals 13 residues. The CDR3 spells CSCDWTGGNEQFF. CDR3 sequence (DNA): TGCAGCTGTGATTGGACAGGGGGCAATGAGCAGTTCTTC.

This clonotype occurred a few times. The genes are TRBV7-9 and TRBJ2-3, with 7 bases aligning to TRBD2. V gave up 5 bases and J gave up 3 bases; unmatched junction bases: 8. This CDR3 is 15 amino acids long. Germline V gene lookup returns CDR1 SEHNR and CDR2 FQNEAQ (reference sequence). The CDR3 loop reads CASSDTQLATDTQYF. The CDR3 bases are TGTGCCAGCAGCGATACCCAACTAGCGACAGATACGCAGTATTTT.

This clonotype was observed many times. The gene calls are TRBV5-1 and TRBJ2-7; 7 bases line up with TRBD2. V shed 0 bases, J shed 2 bases, and the junction held 5 bases outside the gene matches. The CDR3 is made up of 15 amino acids. Germline CDR1 reads SGHRS; CDR2 reads YFSETQ. CDR3 residues: CASSLGRGYPYEQYF. The CDR3 nucleotides are TGCGCCAGCAGCTTGGGGCGGGGGTACCCCTACGAGCAGTACTTC.

The chain uses TRBV14 and TRBJ1-1; 7 nucleotides agree with TRBD1. The V gene end was trimmed by 1 base and the J gene end by 4 bases; junction bases not matched to a gene: 6. CDR1 and CDR2 from the germline V gene are SGHDN and FVKESK. CDR3 length: 15 amino acids. The CDR3 sequence is CASSQVTGVVTEAFF. For the CDR3, the DNA is TGTGCCAGCAGCCAAGTAACAGGGGTGGTCACTGAAGCTTTCTTT.

This clonotype was picked up a small number of times. This sequence joins TRBV5-4 and TRBJ1-5; D call uncertain. V lost 0 bases, J lost 4 bases, and 5 bases lay in between. The CDR3 spans 13 residues. Germline V gene data show CDR1 as SGHNT and CDR2 as YYREEE (reference sequence). The CDR3 reads CASSLDDNQPQHF. The DNA of the CDR3 is TGTGCCAGCAGCTTGGACGATAATCAGCCCCAGCATTTT.

A remark on this clonotype: A much larger clonotype is one base distant, so this may be a read error. CDR3 nucleotides: TGCGCCAGCAGCTTGGGAGGACGGACAACAAGAGATACGCAGTATTTT. Residues: CASSLGGRTTRDTQYF. The V gene is TRBV5-1, the J gene TRBJ2-3; D possibly corresponds to TRBD1 (5 bases). The CDR3 has 16 amino acids. Germline V gene data show CDR1 as SGHRS and CDR2 as YFSETQ. V was shortened by 0 bases and J by 5 bases, with 16 bases between the two germline ends.

This rearrangement joins TRBV19 to TRBJ2-7; 10 bases map to TRBD1. Trimming took 6 bases from V and 2 from J; bases not matched to a gene: 7. Germline assignment: CDR1 LNHDA and CDR2 SQIVND (reference sequence). The CDR3 is made up of 15 amino acids. The CDR3 sequence is CASRFSGQGAYEQYF. The CDR3, as DNA: TGTGCCAGTAGATTCTCAGGACAGGGGGCCTACGAGCAGTACTTC.

In its sample, this clonotype was seen many times. This sequence joins TRBV10-2 and TRBJ2-5; 7 nucleotides line up with TRBD2. V trimming: 2 bases; J trimming: 2 bases; junction bases outside the gene matches: 5. The CDR3 covers 15 residues. Germline CDR1 reads WSHSY; CDR2 reads SAAADI. The CDR3 DNA follows: TGCGCCAGCAGTGAGCTAGCGGTCAGTCAAGAGACCCAGTACTTC. Protein sequence: CASSELAVSQETQYF.

This clonotype came up once. A much bigger clone sits one base away, suggesting this may be a read error. This chain links TRBV5-6 with TRBJ1-1; 9 nucleotides agree with TRBD1. Germline assignment: CDR1 SGHDT and CDR2 YYEEEE. CDR3 length: 14 residues. The CDR3 loop reads CVSSLTGGQTEAFF. CDR3 bases: TGTGTCAGCAGCCTGACAGGGGGTCAGACTGAAGCTTTCTTT.

This clonotype showed up many times. The rearrangement joins TRBV4-1 to TRBJ2-5; perhaps TRBD2 as D (5 bases). Germline V lookup: CDR1 MGHRA, CDR2 YSYEKL. The ends were cut back, 0 bases at V and 0 bases at J, with 8 bases in the middle. This CDR3 is 15 amino acids long. CDR3 protein: CASSQDELDQETQYF. The CDR3 DNA follows: TGCGCCAGCAGCCAAGATGAACTAGACCAAGAGACCCAGTACTTC.